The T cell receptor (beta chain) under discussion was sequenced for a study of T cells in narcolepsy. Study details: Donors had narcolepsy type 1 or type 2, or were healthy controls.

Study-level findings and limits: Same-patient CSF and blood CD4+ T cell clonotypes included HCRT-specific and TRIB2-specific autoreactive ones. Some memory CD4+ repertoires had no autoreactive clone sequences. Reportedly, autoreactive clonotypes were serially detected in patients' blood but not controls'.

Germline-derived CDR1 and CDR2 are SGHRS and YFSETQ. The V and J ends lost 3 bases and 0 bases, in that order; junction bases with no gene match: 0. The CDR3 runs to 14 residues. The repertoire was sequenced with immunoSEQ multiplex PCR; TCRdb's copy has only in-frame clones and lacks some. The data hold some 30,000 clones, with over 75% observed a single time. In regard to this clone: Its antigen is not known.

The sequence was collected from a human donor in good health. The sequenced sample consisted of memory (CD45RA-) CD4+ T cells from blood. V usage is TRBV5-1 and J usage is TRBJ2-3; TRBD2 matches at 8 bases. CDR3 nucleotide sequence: TGCGCCAGCAGCTCTAGCGGGAGCACAGATACGCAGTATTTT. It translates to CASSSSGSTDTQYF.